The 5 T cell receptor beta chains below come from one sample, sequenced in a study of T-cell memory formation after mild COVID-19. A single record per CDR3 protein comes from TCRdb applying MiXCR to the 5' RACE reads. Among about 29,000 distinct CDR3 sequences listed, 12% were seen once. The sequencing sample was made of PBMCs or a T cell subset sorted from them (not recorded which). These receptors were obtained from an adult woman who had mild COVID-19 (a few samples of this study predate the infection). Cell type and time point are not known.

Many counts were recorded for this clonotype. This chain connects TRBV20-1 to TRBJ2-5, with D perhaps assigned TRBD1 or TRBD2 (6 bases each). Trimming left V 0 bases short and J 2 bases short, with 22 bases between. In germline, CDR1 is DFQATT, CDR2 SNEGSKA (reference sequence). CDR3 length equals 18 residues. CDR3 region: CSARDHSGGLKEQETQYF. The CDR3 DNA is TGCAGTGCTAGAGATCATTCTGGGGGGCTAAAGGAACAAGAGACCCAGTACTTC.

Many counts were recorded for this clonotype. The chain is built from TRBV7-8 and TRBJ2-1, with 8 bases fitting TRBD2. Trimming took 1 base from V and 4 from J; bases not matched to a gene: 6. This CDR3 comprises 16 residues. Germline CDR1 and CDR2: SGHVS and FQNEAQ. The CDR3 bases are TGTGCCAGCAGCTTAGTTAGACTAGCGATTTACAATGAGCAGTTCTTC. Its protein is CASSLVRLAIYNEQFF.

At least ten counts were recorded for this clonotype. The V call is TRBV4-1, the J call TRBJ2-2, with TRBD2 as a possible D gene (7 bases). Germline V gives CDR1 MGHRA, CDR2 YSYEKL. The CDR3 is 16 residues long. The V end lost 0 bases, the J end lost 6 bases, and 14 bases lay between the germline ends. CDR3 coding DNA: TGCGCCAGCAGCCAAGAACGGGGGGCGCTCCCCGGGGAGCTGTTTTTT. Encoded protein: CASSQERGALPGELFF.

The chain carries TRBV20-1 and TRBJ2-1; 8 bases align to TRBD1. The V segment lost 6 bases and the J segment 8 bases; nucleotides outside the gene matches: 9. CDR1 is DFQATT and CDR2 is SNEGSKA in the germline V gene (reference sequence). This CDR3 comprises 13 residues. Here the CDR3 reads CSAPGQGRDEQFF. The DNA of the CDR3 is TGCAGTGCCCCTGGACAGGGAAGGGATGAGCAGTTCTTC.

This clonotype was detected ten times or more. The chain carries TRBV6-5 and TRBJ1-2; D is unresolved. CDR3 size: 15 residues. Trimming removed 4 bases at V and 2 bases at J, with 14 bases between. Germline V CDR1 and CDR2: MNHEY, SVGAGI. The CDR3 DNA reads TGTGCCAGCAGTTTACGAAGAACAGAGAACTATGGCTACACCTTC. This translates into CASSLRRTENYGYTF.